This T cell receptor beta chain came from a study of T cells in Graves' hyperthyroidism and ophthalmopathy. Overall study findings and caveats: Within blood appeared most thyroid clonotypes that had expanded above 0.001.

This clonotype has ten or more counts. Its antigen is undetermined. It was RNA transcripts that yielded the amplified TCR beta CDR3 regions. First-round RT-PCR with HTBI primers amplified the TCR CDR3 region. TCRdb passed the multiplex PCR reads through MiXCR, listing each CDR3 protein once. This table has 540,000 or so distinct CDR3 sequences, about 15% appearing once. Germline V gene lookup returns CDR1 MNHEY and CDR2 SVGEGT. Unmatched junction bases numbered 5, after V lost 2 bases and J lost 3 bases. The CDR3 is made up of 15 amino acids. It was considered stable Graves' hyperthyroidism when ophthalmopathy did not progress within 18 months. Subjects aged 18 to 65 presented with newly diagnosed hyperthyroidism of less than 2 months' duration.

Sequences were obtained from blood. The chain couples TRBV6-2 or TRBV6-3 to TRBJ2-3; 7 bases align to TRBD2. The sequence was collected from a woman in her 30s with Graves' hyperthyroidism. Here the CDR3 reads CASSYLLATTDTQYF. The CDR3 DNA is TGTGCCAGCAGTTACCTACTAGCGACTACAGATACGCAGTATTTT.